The subject of this entry is one T cell receptor beta chain. In the authors' methods: Estimates of nucleated cell counts were drawn from the amplification of reference gene primers. Assay used: immunoSEQ multiplex PCR; TCRdb lists only in-frame clones, some missing. V, J and clone size derive from that table, while D and trimming were established from the DNA sequence. The table records 70,000 or so clones, around 74% of them present only once. This sample is part of a study of blood T cell repertoires in COVID-19. Study-level information: Collection of acute and convalescent COVID-19 samples took place in the United States, Italy and Spain. PBMCs, B-cell-depleted T cells, or T cells were the source of the cDNA or gDNA that made up the material.

Seattle researchers signed up patients amid active infection and tracked them longitudinally. The sequence was collected from a man aged 55 to 69 with COVID-19, enrolled during active disease. The sequencing sample was made of peripheral blood.

The CDR3 DNA reads TGTGCCAGCAGCCAAGGGCCTAGCTCCTACGAGCAGTACTTC. Translating gives CASSQGPSSYEQYF. J is TRBJ2-7 and V is TRBV4-2; the D is unclear. The CDR3 extends over 14 amino acids. Trimming cost V 1 base and J 0 bases, with 7 bases left between them. CDR1 and CDR2 (germline): LGHNA, YNFKEQ.